This T cell receptor beta chain came from a study of blood T cell repertoires in COVID-19. Overall study: Donors in the United States, Italy and Spain gave samples during acute or convalescent COVID-19.

The CDR3 consists of 15 residues. V lost 1 base and J 5 bases, leaving 9 bases between the germline ends. Germline V gene sequence: CDR1 SGHTA, CDR2 FQGNSA. Under the authors' procedure: Amplifying reference gene primers gave estimates of nucleated cell counts. Sequenced by immunoSEQ multiplex PCR; TCRdb stores in-frame clones only, minus some. Clone size and the V and J calls come from that table; the DNA yielded D and trimming. The sample lists over 65,000 clones; more than 75% were seen once. Sequenced input: peripheral blood. This sequence joins TRBV7-2 and TRBJ1-6, with unresolved D. The sequence was obtained from a human donor in a cohort sampled during active COVID-19. In DNA form, the CDR3 reads TGTGCCAGCAGCTTAGGAGGAATCAATAATTCACCCCTCCACTTT. Protein sequence: CASSLGGINNSPLHF.